This T cell receptor (beta chain) was profiled in a study of Graves' ophthalmopathy and Graves' hyperthyroidism. The CDR3 has 15 amino acids. CDR1 and CDR2 from the germline V gene are SNHLY and FYNNEI. Germline trimming cut 5 bases from V and 2 bases from J; bases unmatched to any gene: 2. CDR3 regions of TCR beta were amplified from RNA transcripts. A first-round RT-PCR used HTBI primers, followed by a second-round multiplex PCR. Each CDR3 protein gets one entry after TCRdb re-called the multiplex PCR reads with MiXCR. The table includes approximately 700,000 distinct CDR3 sequences, around 40% detected once.

The TCR comes from an adult man with Graves' ophthalmopathy. Sequenced: peripheral blood. This chain uses TRBV2 with TRBJ2-6; 8 positions match TRBD1. The CDR3 DNA sequence: TGTGCCAGCAGTCGGACAGGGACTGGGGCCAACGTCCTGACTTTC. This gives the protein CASSRTGTGANVLTF.